One and the same sample provided the 24 T cell receptor beta chains below, sequenced in a study of multiple sclerosis patients with progressive multifocal leukoencephalopathy (dated by TCRdb to the late 2010s). What this sample's time point label stands for: time of PML onset. The treatment or condition label here, explained by the study, means: on natalizumab therapy at sampling. The library was built by means of the immunoSEQ multiplex PCR assay. The immuneACCESS repertoire file appears here via TCRdb, limited to in-frame rearrangements. These files lack a portion of the clones; in checked studies, under half of the deficit traces to unresolved V genes, and the cause of the others is not known. The sample table holds tens of thousands of clones, of which approximately 84% were seen once. Of the sample, under 4% falls within the top ten clones. This sample comprised PBMCs, obtained from a patient treated with natalizumab. The receptors here all came from a human donor with progressive multifocal leukoencephalopathy.

The rearrangement joins TRBV2 to TRBJ1-3; 8 bases line up with TRBD1. Looked up from germline, CDR1 is SNHLY and CDR2 is FYNNEI. The CDR3 runs 15 residues. V lost 6 bases and J lost 3; bases outside the gene matches: 7. CDR3 coding DNA: TGTGCCAGCAGCCAGACAGGGGTCGGTGGAAACACCATATATTTT. It codes for CASSQTGVGGNTIYF. Variable domain in full (rest from reference TRBV2 and TRBJ1-3): EPEVTQTPSHQVTQMGQEVILRCVPISNHLYFYWYRQILGQKVEFLVSFYNNEISEKSEIFDDQFSVERPDGSNFTLKIRSTKLEDSAMYFCASSQTGVGGNTIYFGEGSWLTVV.

The V and J genes are TRBV7-2 and TRBJ1-1, with D possibly being TRBD1 (6 bases). CDR3 length equals 17 residues. V lost 5 bases, J lost 2 bases, and 21 bases lay in between. CDR1 SGHTA and CDR2 FQGNSA come from the germline V gene. This CDR3 reads CASSQTGTRPSNTEAFF. In DNA form, the CDR3 reads TGTGCCAGCAGCCAAACAGGGACCCGCCCCAGCAACACTGAAGCTTTCTTT.

This chain connects TRBV5-6 to TRBJ1-2, with D tentatively TRBD1 (6 bases). Germline-derived CDR1 and CDR2 are SGHDT and YYEEEE. V lost 2 bases and J 4 bases, leaving 12 bases between the germline ends. The CDR3 consists of 14 residues. CDR3 sequence reads: CASSFADSVYGYTF. The CDR3 nucleotides are TGTGCCAGCAGCTTCGCGGACAGCGTCTATGGCTACACCTTC.

The V and J genes are TRBV19 and TRBJ2-1; 7 nucleotides match TRBD2. The CDR3 is made up of 13 amino acids. Germline-derived CDR1 and CDR2 are LNHDA and SQIVND (reference sequence). V was clipped by 9 bases and J by 7 bases; unmatched bases: 9. CDR3 residues: CASMTGTKNEQFF. Here the CDR3 DNA reads TGTGCCAGCATGACCGGGACTAAAAATGAGCAGTTCTTC.

J is TRBJ2-2 and V is TRBV7-9, with TRBD2 as a possible D gene (5 bases). V lost 0 bases and J 7 bases, leaving 9 bases between the germline ends. The CDR3 length is 14 residues. Germline V gene data show CDR1 as SEHNR and CDR2 as FQNEAQ (reference sequence). The CDR3 coding sequence is TGTGCCAGCAGCTTAGCGCGGGCAAACGGGGAGCTGTTTTTT. It yields the protein CASSLARANGELFF.

V is TRBV18 and J is TRBJ1-4; D ambiguous. The V and J ends lost 2 bases and 8 bases respectively, with 12 bases between them. This CDR3 spans 14 amino acids. Germline CDR1 and CDR2: KGHSH and LQKENI. The CDR3, as DNA: TGTGCCAGCTCACCAATGAAAGGGTGGGAAAAACTGTTTTTT. Amino acid sequence: CASSPMKGWEKLFF.

The gene calls are TRBV7-3 and TRBJ2-3; D possibly matches TRBD1 or TRBD2 (5 bases each). This CDR3 spans 14 amino acids. CDR1 and CDR2 from the germline V gene are SGHTA and FQGTGA. V dropped 8 bases and J dropped 2 bases, with 14 bases sitting between them. Here the CDR3 DNA reads TGTGCCAGCTCGGGGATGGGGCTCACAGATACGCAGTATTTT. Translated: CASSGMGLTDTQYF.

Notes on this clone: The germline gene is not matched at one end of the junction; a read error may be the cause. Other DNA sequences in the sample encode the same CDR3. The V and J genes are TRBV5-1 and TRBJ1-1; TRBD1 matches 8 bases. The CDR3 is made up of 16 amino acids. Germline V lookup: CDR1 SGHRS, CDR2 YFSETQ. This CDR3 reads CASSEGQAGWNTEAFF. The CDR3 nucleotides are TGCGCCAGCAGTGAGGGACAGGCAGGATGGAACACTGAAGCTTTCTTC.

The V and J genes are TRBV21-1 and TRBJ2-1; TRBD1, the table's D call, lacks a check against the DNA. TRBV21-1 is recorded as a pseudogene. The CDR3 extends over 16 amino acids. CDR3 DNA sequence: TGTGCCAGCAGCAAAGTAGGGGCTTTTTATTACAATGAGCAGTTCTTC. It translates to CASSKVGAFYYNEQFF.

The J gene is TRBJ1-4, the V gene TRBV27, with D unresolved. The V end lost 6 bases, the J end lost 3 bases, and 5 bases lay between the germline ends. The CDR3 covers 12 residues. Germline V gives CDR1 MNHEY, CDR2 SMNVEV (reference sequence). For the CDR3, the DNA is TGTGCCAGCAGCGGACCTAATGAAAAACTGTTTTTT. This encodes CASSGPNEKLFF.

The chain employs TRBV30 and TRBJ1-4; unclear D gene. Per germline, CDR1 GTSNPN and CDR2 SVGIG (reference sequence). The V end was cut by 6 bases, the J end by 5 bases, with 7 bases between. CDR3 length equals 11 residues. The CDR3 nucleotides are TGTGCCTGTGGCCGGAATGAAAAACTGTTTTTT. Protein sequence: CACGRNEKLFF.

The V gene is TRBV19, the J gene TRBJ2-1; TRBD2 might be the D (6 bases). The CDR3 has 15 residues. With 3 bases removed from V and 7 bases from J, the gap between germline ends came to 16 bases. Per the germline V gene, CDR1 is LNHDA and CDR2 is SQIVND (reference sequence). The CDR3 nucleotides are TGTGCCAGTAGTATCGTAGCGGCCCCCGGGAATGAGCAGTTCTTC. Translated, it gives CASSIVAAPGNEQFF.

This clone was detected only a few times. V is TRBV7-2 and J is TRBJ2-7; D gene uncertain. The CDR3 runs 13 residues. V lost 1 base to trimming and J lost 0 bases, with 4 bases between them. In germline, CDR1 is SGHTA, CDR2 FQGNSA. CDR3 region: CASSLGYSYEQYF. CDR3 sequence (DNA): TGTGCCAGCAGCTTAGGCTACTCCTACGAGCAGTACTTC.

The rearrangement joins TRBV5-6 to TRBJ2-3; 7 nucleotides align to TRBD2. Trimming took 2 bases from V and 3 from J; bases not matched to a gene: 9. The CDR3 extends over 16 amino acids. Germline V gene lookup returns CDR1 SGHDT and CDR2 YYEEEE. This chain's CDR3 is CASSLLPSGTTDTQYF. The CDR3, as DNA: TGTGCCAGCAGCTTACTTCCTAGCGGAACAACAGATACGCAGTATTTT.

The chain uses TRBV4-3 and TRBJ1-6; the match to TRBD1 covers 7 bases. The CDR3 totals 16 residues. Germline V gene lookup returns CDR1 LGHNA and CDR2 YSLEER. Trimming at V came to 0 bases and at J to 10 bases, leaving 9 bases not matched to a gene. The CDR3 protein is CASSQDQTGRGSPLHF. The CDR3, as DNA: TGCGCCAGCAGCCAAGATCAGACAGGGCGTGGGTCACCCCTCCACTTT.

The genes are TRBV7-6 and TRBJ1-5; 10 bases map to TRBD1. With V trimmed by 5 bases and J by 2 bases, 9 bases remained unmatched. Germline assignment: CDR1 SGHVS and CDR2 FNYEAQ. The CDR3 is made up of 17 amino acids. The CDR3 sequence is CASSARQGASGNQPQHF. For the CDR3, the DNA is TGTGCCAGCAGCGCGAGACAGGGGGCGAGCGGCAATCAGCCCCAGCATTTT.

The V call is TRBV19, the J call TRBJ1-1, with a weak D call TRBD1 (6 bases). V lost 5 bases and J lost 7, with 14 bases in between. The CDR3 contains 13 residues. Germline V gene data show CDR1 as LNHDA and CDR2 as SQIVND (reference sequence). In DNA, the CDR3 is TGTGCCAGTAGTCGCGACAGGAGCAGTGAAGCTTTCTTT. Translation gives CASSRDRSSEAFF.

This chain connects TRBV30 to TRBJ1-1; tentatively, D is TRBD1 (5 bases). Germline V lookup: CDR1 GTSNPN, CDR2 SVGIG (reference sequence). Trimming took off 7 bases at V and 8 bases at J, with 26 bases between the two ends. CDR3 length equals 15 residues. The CDR3 DNA is TGTGCCTTGACGCCGGGACCTACTTCTCATCGGGAAGCTTTCTTT. Its protein is CALTPGPTSHREAFF.

This chain uses TRBV20-1 with TRBJ1-1; D remains unclear. Germline-derived CDR1 and CDR2 are DFQATT and SNEGSKA (reference sequence). CDR3 length equals 11 residues. V lost 4 bases to trimming and J lost 6 bases, with 9 bases between them. The CDR3 loop reads CSATLGPEAFF. CDR3 nucleotide sequence: TGCAGTGCTACCCTTGGCCCTGAAGCTTTCTTT.

This sequence joins TRBV6-5 and TRBJ2-3, with a possible D match to TRBD1 (6 bases). This CDR3 has 15 residues. V gave up 6 bases and J gave up 4 bases, with 17 bases separating them. CDR1 and CDR2 from the germline V gene are MNHEY and SVGAGI. CDR3 sequence: CASSNRVLYSDTQYF. The CDR3 nucleotides read TGTGCCAGCAGCAACAGGGTACTTTACTCAGATACGCAGTATTTT.

CDR3 residues: CASSRQRANTEAFF. Written as DNA, the CDR3 is TGTGCCAGCAGCCGACAGAGGGCGAACACTGAAGCTTTCTTT. The chain joins TRBV7-9 to TRBJ1-1, with D perhaps TRBD1 (5 bases). The V gene lost 5 bases and the J gene lost 1 base, with 11 bases spanning the gap. Per germline, CDR1 SEHNR and CDR2 FQNEAQ (reference sequence). The CDR3 totals 14 residues.

The chain carries TRBV14 and TRBJ1-2, with no clear D. The germline V and J ends were trimmed by 1 base and 0 bases, with 9 bases remaining between them. The CDR3 has 15 residues. The germline V gene encodes CDR1 SGHDN and CDR2 FVKESK. Here the CDR3 reads CASSQGGRSNYGYTF. As DNA, the CDR3 is TGTGCCAGCAGCCAAGGCGGAAGATCTAACTATGGCTACACCTTC.

The chain uses TRBV6-5 and TRBJ1-2; no clear D. The CDR3 sequence is 13 residues long. The germline V and J ends were trimmed by 4 bases and 0 bases, with 6 bases remaining between them. Germline CDR1 MNHEY, CDR2 SVGAGI. The CDR3 region is CASSWGPNYGYTF. CDR3 sequence (DNA): TGTGCCAGCAGTTGGGGTCCTAACTATGGCTACACCTTC.

The gene calls are TRBV11-2 and TRBJ2-7, with a possible D match to TRBD1 (6 bases). CDR3 length equals 17 residues. Trimming took off 1 base at V and 1 base at J, with 17 bases between the two ends. The germline gives CDR1 SGHAT, CDR2 FQNNGV. The CDR3 nucleotides read TGTGCCAGCAGCTTAGGCCGGGGCTTTCAGGGGTCCTACGAGCAGTACTTC. As protein: CASSLGRGFQGSYEQYF. Drawing the rest from reference TRBV11-2 and TRBJ2-7, the complete variable domain is EAGVAQSPRYKIIEKRQSVAFWCNPISGHATLYWYQQILGQGPKLLIQFQNNGVVDDSQLPKDRFSAERLKGVDSTLKIQPAKLEDSAVYLCASSLGRGFQGSYEQYFGPGTRLTVT.